Following are 10 T cell receptor beta chains from one sample sequenced in a study of T cell repertoires in cytomegalovirus infection. MiXCR, run by TCRdb on the reads, gives a single entry per CDR3 protein. The table has 600,000 to 800,000 distinct CDR3 sequences, 20% to 25% seen once. The material sequenced was CD8+ T cells from PBMCs. Receptors were obtained from a human donor in good health (CMV status not recorded). Some clones in this sample may be carry-over from other donors' samples.

This clonotype was counted ten times or more. The chain combines TRBV7-2 with TRBJ2-3, with D perhaps matching TRBD1 or TRBD2 (5 bases each). CDR1 and CDR2 from the germline V gene are SGHTA and FQGNSA. Between the trimmed V and J ends, which lost 1 base and 4 bases, there was a span of 15 bases. The CDR3 spans 16 residues. CDR3 sequence reads: CASSLDPGLGADTQYF. CDR3 DNA sequence: TGTGCCAGCAGCTTAGACCCGGGGTTGGGGGCAGATACGCAGTATTTT.

This chain connects TRBV7-6 to TRBJ2-5; 11 bases fit TRBD2. The CDR3 has 15 amino acids. Germline V gives CDR1 SGHVS, CDR2 FNYEAQ. Losses at the gene ends were 5 bases for V and 5 bases for J; bases not matched to a gene: 7. CDR3 residues: CASSLSGGAIETQYF. The DNA of the CDR3 is TGTGCCAGCAGCCTTAGCGGGGGGGCCATTGAGACCCAGTACTTC.

The chain joins TRBV7-2 to TRBJ2-7, with D possibly called TRBD1 or TRBD2 (6 bases each). The CDR3 runs to 16 residues. Germline-derived CDR1 and CDR2 are SGHTA and FQGNSA. V was shortened by 1 base and J by 6 bases, with 19 bases between the two germline ends. The CDR3 is CASSLGVGGSGAEQYF. CDR3 DNA: TGTGCCAGCAGCTTAGGGGTGGGGGGATCGGGGGCCGAGCAGTACTTC.

The chain uses TRBV20-1 and TRBJ2-7; 9 nucleotides agree with TRBD1. CDR1 DFQATT and CDR2 SNEGSKA come from the germline V gene (reference sequence). The length of the CDR3 is 15 residues. J was trimmed by 1 base and V by 3 bases; bases with no gene match: 7. CDR3 sequence (DNA): TGCAGTGCTAGCCCCTGGACAGGGGATTCCTACGAGCAGTACTTC. It specifies CSASPWTGDSYEQYF.

This clonotype showed up many times. This chain joins TRBV7-8 and TRBJ2-1, with 9 nucleotides matching TRBD1. The CDR3 contains 16 residues. The V gene's germline CDR1 is SGHVS and CDR2 FQNEAQ. Trimming at V came to 4 bases and at J to 2 bases, leaving 6 bases not matched to a gene. The DNA for the CDR3 is TGTGCCAGCAGCTCTTGGGGACAGGGAGCCTACAATGAGCAGTTCTTC. This codes for CASSSWGQGAYNEQFF.

This clonotype was counted many times. The rearrangement uses TRBV7-9 and TRBJ2-7; TRBD1 agrees at 7 bases. Germline-derived CDR1 and CDR2 are SEHNR and FQNEAQ (reference sequence). The V gene end was trimmed by 5 bases and the J gene end by 3 bases; junction bases not matched to a gene: 13. CDR3 size: 16 residues. CDR3 DNA: TGTGCCAGCAGCCACCTCCTGACAGGGCCTGGCTACGAGCAGTACTTC. Its protein is CASSHLLTGPGYEQYF. Full variable domain (outside the CDR3, taken from reference TRBV7-9 and TRBJ2-7): DTGVSQNPRHKITKRGQNVTFRCDPISEHNRLYWYRQTLGQGPEFLTYFQNEAQLEKSRLLSDRFSAERPKGSFSTLEIQRTEQGDSAMYLCASSHLLTGPGYEQYFGPGTRLTVT.

The gene calls are TRBV5-6 and TRBJ2-7, with 13 positions matching TRBD2. The CDR3 covers 16 residues. The germline V gene encodes CDR1 SGHDT and CDR2 YYEEEE. V dropped 5 bases and J dropped 5; count of bases not matched to a gene: 10. CDR3 loop: CASSPSTSGGPHEQYF. As DNA, the CDR3 is TGTGCCAGCAGTCCTTCGACTAGCGGGGGGCCCCACGAGCAGTACTTC.

The chain uses TRBV27 and TRBJ1-1, with D uncertain. Germline assignment: CDR1 MNHEY and CDR2 SMNVEV (reference sequence). V was cut by 5 bases and J by 4 bases, with 8 bases left in between. The CDR3 consists of 12 residues. DNA of the CDR3: TGTGCCAGCAGTCACGGGAGCACTGAAGCTTTCTTT. Translated: CASSHGSTEAFF.

The V gene is TRBV6-2 or TRBV6-3, the J gene TRBJ2-5; tentatively, D is TRBD2 (5 bases). The CDR3 has 14 amino acids. Germline CDR1 and CDR2: MNHEY and SVGEGT. Between the trimmed V and J ends, which lost 7 bases and 10 bases, there was a span of 22 bases. The CDR3: CASNQDWATTNQYF. Written as DNA, the CDR3 is TGTGCCAGCAACCAGGACTGGGCCACGACGAACCAGTACTTC.

This clonotype has at least ten counts. This chain joins TRBV7-3 and TRBJ2-7; TRBD1 matches 8 bases. Germline V gene data show CDR1 as SGHTA and CDR2 as FQGTGA. The ends lost 5 bases at V and 0 bases at J; junction bases unmatched: 9. The CDR3 consists of 16 residues. CDR3 residues: CASSPPRTGSSYEQYV. In nucleotides, the CDR3 is TGTGCCAGCAGCCCACCTAGGACAGGGAGCTCCTACGAGCAGTACGTC.